This is a list of T cell receptor beta chains from one sample in a study of response to subunit inactivated influenza vaccine. In TCRdb, the RT-PCR reads were re-called with MiXCR into one record per CDR3 protein. Of about 700,000 distinct CDR3 sequences in the sample, approximately 14% were seen once. The sequences come from PBMCs from blood, collected approximately 13 days after vaccination. The origin of the receptors is a man aged 45-60 years who received an inactivated influenza vaccine. CDR3s include the opening cysteine and the closing phenylalanine or tryptophan. A D gene is named only where the DNA matches it firmly. Not every row has a clone size; where given, it reads once, few, many or a size class.

v_call,j_call,d_call,clone_size,cdr3_aa,cdr3_nt
TRBV5-1,TRBJ2-5,TRBD1,-,CASSSGTVLRQETQYF,TGCGCCAGCAGCTCCGGGACAGTCCTTCGGCAAGAGACCCAGTACTTC
TRBV2,TRBJ1-5,TRBD1,few,CASSVRTGFNQPQHF,TGTGCCAGCAGTGTCCGGACAGGGTTTAATCAGCCCCAGCATTTT
TRBV20-1,TRBJ2-1,-,-,CSARDPWGPRGNEQFF,TGCAGTGCTAGAGATCCATGGGGGCCCCGGGGCAATGAGCAGTTCTTC
TRBV20-1,TRBJ2-7,TRBD2,-,CSARRLADYEQYF,TGCAGTGCTAGACGGCTAGCGGACTACGAGCAGTACTTC
TRBV5-1,TRBJ2-7,-,-,CASSSAQGSYEQYF,TGCGCCAGCAGCTCAGCCCAGGGTTCCTACGAGCAGTACTTC
TRBV12-3/TRBV12-4,TRBJ1-4,TRBD1,-,CALSSGQGLLQGVEKLFF,TGTGCCCTCAGTTCCGGACAGGGGCTCCTTCAGGGGGTTGAAAAACTGTTTTTT
TRBV3-1,TRBJ2-1,TRBD2,-,CASSQDSGTSRYNEQFF,TGTGCCAGCAGCCAAGATTCCGGGACTAGCCGCTACAATGAGCAGTTCTTC
TRBV20-1,TRBJ1-2,-,-,CSAREQRRGGYTF,TGCAGTGCTAGAGAACAGCGCAGGGGAGGCTACACCTTC
TRBV28,TRBJ2-1,TRBD2,many,CASSHPQTNEREDGNEQFF,TGTGCCAGCAGTCATCCCCAAACCAATGAGCGGGAGGATGGGAATGAGCAGTTCTTC
TRBV7-2,TRBJ2-3,-,-,CASSGQNPDTHYF,TGTGCCAGCAGCGGACAGAACCCAGATACGCACTATTTT
TRBV7-7,TRBJ2-2,-,few,CASSLGGIRTGELFF,TGTGCCAGCAGCTTAGGGGGCATCCGCACCGGGGAGCTGTTTTTT
TRBV28,TRBJ1-4,-,few,CASSFSRQPNEKLFF,TGTGCCAGCAGTTTCTCTCGGCAGCCTAATGAAAAACTGTTTTTT
TRBV7-2,TRBJ2-5,TRBD1,many,CASSLVDRAYQETQYF,TGTGCCAGCAGCTTAGTAGACAGGGCGTACCAAGAGACCCAGTACTTC
TRBV10-3,TRBJ1-1,-,-,CAIRPRSQGDTEAFF,TGTGCCATCAGACCACGCTCTCAGGGTGACACTGAAGCTTTCTTT
TRBV7-9,TRBJ1-4,TRBD1,few,CASSLGLQGTNEKLFF,TGTGCCAGCAGCTTAGGATTACAGGGGACTAATGAAAAACTGTTTTTT
TRBV4-2,TRBJ2-5,TRBD1,few,CASSQGLLDREETQYF,TGTGCCAGCAGCCAAGGGCTCTTGGACAGGGAAGAGACCCAGTACTTC
TRBV7-7,TRBJ2-3,TRBD1,-,CASSPDRVMTDTQYF,TGTGCTAGCAGCCCGGACAGGGTGATGACAGATACGCAGTATTTT
TRBV5-5,TRBJ2-7,-,-,CASSPHPGVSQYEQYF,TGTGCCAGCAGCCCACATCCCGGAGTATCCCAGTACGAGCAGTACTTC
TRBV4-3,TRBJ2-3,-,few,CASSLVLGGGTDTQYF,TGCGCCAGCAGCCTGGTGCTAGGAGGGGGCACAGATACGCAGTATTTT
TRBV3-1,TRBJ2-6,-,-,CASSQGGTVFSGANVLTF,TGTGCCAGCAGCCAAGGGGGTACAGTCTTCTCTGGGGCCAACGTCCTGACTTTC
TRBV5-1,TRBJ2-1,-,many,CASSLAQPNEQFF,TGCGCCAGCAGCTTGGCTCAGCCCAATGAGCAGTTCTTC
TRBV3-1,TRBJ2-2,TRBD2,-,CASSHLAELAVLPNTGELFF,TGTGCCAGCAGCCACTTGGCCGAACTAGCGGTTTTACCGAACACCGGGGAGCTGTTTTTT
TRBV4-3,TRBJ2-7,TRBD2,-,CASSQGLTPTGRGFYEQYF,TGCGCCAGCAGCCAAGGTCTAACCCCTACGGGGAGGGGCTTTTACGAGCAGTACTTC
TRBV4-3,TRBJ2-2,TRBD1,few,CASSQRTGGGPGELFF,TGCGCCAGCAGCCAAAGGACAGGGGGGGGTCCCGGGGAGCTGTTTTTT
TRBV20-1,TRBJ2-1,-,many,CSARGSYNEQFF,TGCAGTGCTAGGGGTTCGTACAATGAGCAGTTCTTC
TRBV20-1,TRBJ2-1,TRBD2,-,CSASKGLAGGRSSYNEQFF,TGCAGTGCTAGTAAAGGACTAGCGGGAGGCCGCAGCTCCTACAATGAGCAGTTCTTC
TRBV28,TRBJ2-1,-,few,CASSYRLEAGNEQFF,TGTGCCAGCAGCTATCGACTAGAGGCTGGTAATGAGCAGTTCTTC
TRBV29-1,TRBJ1-1,TRBD1,-,CSSTGGLNTEAFF,TGCAGCTCGACAGGGGGCTTGAACACTGAAGCTTTCTTT
TRBV15,TRBJ2-1,-,-,CATSRVRDTRNEQFF,TGTGCCACCAGCAGAGTCCGGGACACCCGCAATGAGCAGTTCTTC
TRBV11-2,TRBJ2-1,TRBD2,-,CASSSLAVYNEQFF,TGTGCCAGCAGCTCTCTAGCGGTCTACAATGAGCAGTTCTTC
TRBV20-1,TRBJ1-5,TRBD1,-,CSARDRRAGQGAQHF,TGCAGTGCTAGAGATCGAAGGGCCGGGCAGGGGGCCCAGCATTTT
TRBV12-3/TRBV12-4,TRBJ1-3,-,-,CASRSTGLANTIYF,TGTGCCAGCAGGTCGACAGGACTGGCAAACACCATATATTTT
TRBV12-3/TRBV12-4,TRBJ2-1,TRBD2,few,CASTPGGLAGNEQFF,TGTGCCAGCACCCCCGGAGGTCTAGCGGGAAATGAGCAGTTCTTC
TRBV3-1,TRBJ2-7,-,few,CASSPGIIARVHEQYF,TGTGCCAGCAGCCCCGGCATCATAGCGCGCGTTCACGAGCAGTACTTC
TRBV24-1,TRBJ2-5,-,few,CATSDSSYRAGETQYF,TGTGCCACCAGTGATTCCAGTTACAGGGCAGGGGAGACCCAGTACTTC
TRBV11-1,TRBJ1-3,TRBD1,few,CASSSSATGKLTGNTIYF,TGTGCCAGCAGCTCCTCCGCGACAGGGAAGTTAACTGGAAACACCATATATTTT
TRBV28,TRBJ2-7,TRBD2,-,CASTAGLASEQYF,TGTGCCAGCACCGCGGGACTAGCATCCGAGCAGTACTTC
TRBV4-3,TRBJ1-2,-,-,CASSQVGRTDYGYTF,TGCGCCAGCAGCCAAGTTGGCAGGACAGACTATGGCTACACCTTC
TRBV5-1,TRBJ1-4,-,few,CASSLAAGDEKLFF,TGCGCCAGCAGCTTGGCTGCAGGGGATGAAAAACTGTTTTTT
TRBV20-1,TRBJ2-3,-,many,CSARPRGTLGTDTQYF,TGCAGTGCTCGCCCAAGGGGGACCCTCGGCACAGATACGCAGTATTTT
TRBV4-3,TRBJ2-2,TRBD1,many,CASSRSHRDRYTGELFF,TGCGCCAGCAGCCGTAGTCACCGGGACAGGTATACCGGGGAGCTGTTTTTT
TRBV6-2/TRBV6-3,TRBJ1-1,-,-,CASARVGSEAFF,TGTGCCAGCGCCAGGGTGGGTTCTGAAGCTTTCTTT
TRBV5-1,TRBJ1-5,-,-,CASSTGEPNQPQHF,TGCGCCAGCAGCACAGGTGAACCCAATCAGCCCCAGCATTTT
TRBV28,TRBJ1-5,TRBD1,many,CASSPSGTGVNQPQHF,TGTGCCAGCAGTCCATCGGGGACAGGGGTCAATCAGCCCCAGCATTTT
TRBV20-1,TRBJ1-2,-,-,CSAPPRDLYGYTF,TGCAGTGCCCCCCCCCGAGATCTTTATGGCTACACCTTC
TRBV29-1,TRBJ2-5,-,-,CSVAGDKETQYF,TGCAGCGTTGCAGGCGACAAAGAGACCCAGTACTTC
TRBV20-1,TRBJ2-7,-,once,CSARSNVVEQYF,TGCAGTGCCCGATCGAACGTAGTCGAGCAGTACTTC
TRBV5-1,TRBJ2-1,-,many,CASSLGFNNEQFF,TGCGCCAGCAGCCTGGGGTTTAACAATGAGCAGTTCTTC
TRBV7-9,TRBJ2-5,-,few,CASSLEPVDGETQYF,TGTGCCAGCAGCTTAGAACCTGTAGATGGAGAGACCCAGTACTTC
TRBV2,TRBJ1-1,-,-,CASSEGQGPRRAEAFF,TGTGCCAGCAGTGAAGGTCAGGGGCCGAGGCGGGCTGAAGCTTTCTTT
TRBV5-6,TRBJ1-1,-,few,CASSPVAGLNTEAFF,TGTGCCAGCAGCCCGGTTGCGGGCCTGAACACTGAAGCTTTCTTT
TRBV15,TRBJ2-1,TRBD2,few,CATSKPGTSGSLANEQFF,TGTGCCACCAGTAAGCCCGGGACTAGCGGGAGTTTGGCCAATGAGCAGTTCTTC
TRBV20-1,TRBJ2-3,TRBD2,-,CSALGLAGGSSTDTQYF,TGCAGTGCCCTAGGACTAGCGGGGGGATCTAGCACAGATACGCAGTATTTT